Listed here are 8 T cell receptor beta chains from one sample, sequenced in a study of post-analysis software for immune sequencing data. Unique molecular identifiers were present in the TCR beta cDNA libraries. TCRdb recomputed calls from the PCR reads with MiXCR, one row per CDR3 protein. Of about 380,000 distinct CDR3 sequences listed, less than 35% are singletons. No antigen has been identified for these receptors. Findings and caveats of the study: Relative to controls, patients had about 5 TRBV segments at higher frequency, with TRBV5-6, TRBV5-1 and TRBV20-1 among these.

Sample: blood. All receptors come from a girl under 18 with multiple sclerosis.

This clonotype appeared a few times. The chain is built from TRBV7-2 and TRBJ1-2; TRBD1 is a possible D gene (5 bases). Trimming pared 8 bases from V and 0 bases from J, leaving 7 bases between. The CDR3 contains 12 residues. The germline CDR1 and CDR2 sequences are SGHTA and FQGNSA. The CDR3 sequence is CASRGANYGYTF. The DNA for the CDR3 is TGTGCCAGCCGAGGGGCTAACTATGGCTACACCTTC.

A few counts support this clonotype. The rearrangement joins TRBV2 to TRBJ2-3; 8 bases map to TRBD2. Germline CDR1 is SNHLY and CDR2 is FYNNEI. The CDR3 runs to 14 residues. Unmatched junction bases numbered 8, after V lost 6 bases and J lost 6 bases. CDR3 in amino acids: CASSALGLGDTQYF. The CDR3, as DNA: TGTGCCAGCAGCGCCTTGGGACTAGGGGATACGCAGTATTTT.

The sample holds a few counts of this clonotype. This sequence joins TRBV5-6 and TRBJ2-7; no clear D gene. CDR3 size: 12 residues. Germline values: CDR1 SGHDT, CDR2 YYEEEE. V was pared by 2 bases and J by 3 bases, with 6 bases between. The CDR3 loop reads CASSLNLYEQYF. DNA for the CDR3: TGTGCCAGCAGCTTAAACCTCTACGAGCAGTACTTC. The full variable domain, with the rest looked up from reference TRBV5-6 and TRBJ2-7, is DAGVTQSPTHLIKTRGQQVTLRCSPKSGHDTVSWYQQALGQGPQFIFQYYEEEERQRGNFPDRFSGHQFPNYSSELNVNALLLGDSALYLCASSLNLYEQYFGPGTRLTVT.

The gene calls are TRBV5-1 and TRBJ2-7, with D tentatively TRBD2 (7 bases). This CDR3 has 16 amino acids. V gave up 1 base and J gave up 2 bases, with 16 bases separating them. Germline CDR1 SGHRS, CDR2 YFSETQ. As DNA, the CDR3 is TGCGCCAGCAGCTTGAGGGCGGGGGCCCTACCCTACGAGCAGTACTTC. As protein: CASSLRAGALPYEQYF. Full variable domain (outside the CDR3, taken from reference TRBV5-1 and TRBJ2-7): KAGVTQTPRYLIKTRGQQVTLSCSPISGHRSVSWYQQTPGQGLQFLFEYFSETQRNKGNFPGRFSGRQFSNSRSEMNVSTLELGDSALYLCASSLRAGALPYEQYFGPGTRLTVT.

The table lists this clonotype with a few counts. This chain joins TRBV5-1 and TRBJ2-7, with D tentatively TRBD2 (6 bases). Looked up from germline, CDR1 is SGHRS and CDR2 is YFSETQ. V shed 4 bases and J shed 7 bases, with 24 bases lying between them. The CDR3 has 16 residues. The CDR3 DNA reads TGCGCCAGCAGCCCGTCGGTGGGGCTAGCGCTTGGTGAGCAGTACTTC. Translating it yields CASSPSVGLALGEQYF.

This clonotype was observed a handful of times. V is TRBV12-3 or TRBV12-4 and J is TRBJ2-3, with 8 bases lining up with TRBD2. The ends lost 3 bases at V and 3 bases at J; junction bases unmatched: 11. The CDR3 consists of 17 residues. Here the CDR3 reads CASSLVRVAGWTDTQYF. CDR3 sequence (DNA): TGTGCCAGCAGTTTGGTGCGCGTAGCGGGGTGGACAGATACGCAGTATTTT.

The gene calls are TRBV6-2 or TRBV6-3 and TRBJ1-1, with 7 bases that match TRBD1. The CDR3 is made up of 14 amino acids. Germline V gene data show CDR1 as MNHEY and CDR2 as SVGEGT. V was clipped by 4 bases and J by 2 bases; unmatched bases: 4. The CDR3 sequence is CASSWGQLNTEAFF. The CDR3 nucleotides read TGTGCCAGCAGTTGGGGACAGCTCAACACTGAAGCTTTCTTT.

The J gene is TRBJ1-2, the V gene TRBV9, with a weak D call TRBD1 (6 bases). Trimming cost V 0 bases and J 2 bases, with 11 bases left between them. CDR3 length: 15 residues. CDR1 is SGDLS, CDR2 YYNGEE, per germline. CDR3 nucleotide sequence: TGTGCCAGCAGCGTAGAGCTACAGGGAAACTATGGCTACACCTTC. Residues: CASSVELQGNYGYTF. The full variable domain, its missing parts supplied by reference TRBV9 and TRBJ1-2, is DSGVTQTPKHLITATGQRVTLRCSPRSGDLSVYWYQQSLDQGLQFLIQYYNGEERAKGNILERFSAQQFPDLHSELNLSSLELGDSALYFCASSVELQGNYGYTFGSGTRLTVV.